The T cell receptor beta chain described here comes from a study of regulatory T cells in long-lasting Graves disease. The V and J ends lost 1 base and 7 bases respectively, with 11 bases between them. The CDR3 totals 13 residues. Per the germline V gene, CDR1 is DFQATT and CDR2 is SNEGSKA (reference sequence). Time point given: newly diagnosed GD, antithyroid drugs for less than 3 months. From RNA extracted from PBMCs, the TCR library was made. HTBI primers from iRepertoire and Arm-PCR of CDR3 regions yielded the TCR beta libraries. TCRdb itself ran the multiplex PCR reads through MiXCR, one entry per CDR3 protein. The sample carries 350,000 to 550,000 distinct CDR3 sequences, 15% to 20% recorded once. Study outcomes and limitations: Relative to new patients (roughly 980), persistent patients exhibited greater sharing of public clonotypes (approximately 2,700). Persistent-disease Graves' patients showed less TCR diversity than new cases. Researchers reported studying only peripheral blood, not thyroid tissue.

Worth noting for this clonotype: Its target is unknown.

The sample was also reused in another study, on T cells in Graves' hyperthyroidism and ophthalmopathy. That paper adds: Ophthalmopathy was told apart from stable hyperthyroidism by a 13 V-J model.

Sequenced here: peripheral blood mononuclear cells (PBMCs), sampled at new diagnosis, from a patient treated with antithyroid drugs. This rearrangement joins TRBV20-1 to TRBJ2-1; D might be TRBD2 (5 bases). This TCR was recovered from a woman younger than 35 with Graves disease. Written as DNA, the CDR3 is TGCAGTGCTAGAGTGCTAGCTGGGAATGAGCAGTTCTTC. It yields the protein CSARVLAGNEQFF.